Below are 20 T cell receptor beta chains sequenced from a single sample in a study of blood T cells in healthy people across ages. The second PCR ran about 6 to 12 cycles with a sample-barcoded 5' primer and J-beta primers. TCRdb called the 5' RACE reads again in MiXCR, with one record for every CDR3 protein. This sample has 1.5 million to 2 million distinct CDR3 sequences; approximately 28% occur once, and the top ten carry 7% to 9%. Sequencing was carried out using blood. The receptors here all came from a woman in her 30s in good health.

About this clonotype itself: The junction departs from the called germline gene at one end, perhaps through a read error. The CDR3 DNA reads TGTAGTGCTAGCTTAGCGGGGGGGTACGGTGAGCAGTTCTTC. This encodes CSASLAGGYGEQFF. The chain couples TRBV20-1 to TRBJ2-1; 11 positions agree with TRBD2. Per the germline V gene, CDR1 is DFQATT and CDR2 is SNEGSKA (reference sequence). CDR3 length: 14 residues.

This clonotype was seen ten or more times. The chain couples TRBV7-9 to TRBJ2-7, with TRBD2 matching 7 bases. This CDR3 comprises 17 residues. CDR1 and CDR2 from the germline V gene are SEHNR and FQNEAQ (reference sequence). Trimming cost V 5 bases and J 1 base; bases outside gene matches: 14. This CDR3 is CASSGEGGRGVSYEQYF. For the CDR3, the DNA is TGTGCCAGCAGCGGAGAGGGTGGGAGGGGTGTATCCTACGAGCAGTACTTC. Complete variable domain (other parts from reference TRBV7-9 and TRBJ2-7): DTGVSQNPRHKITKRGQNVTFRCDPISEHNRLYWYRQTLGQGPEFLTYFQNEAQLEKSRLLSDRFSAERPKGSFSTLEIQRTEQGDSAMYLCASSGEGGRGVSYEQYFGPGTRLTVT.

Many counts were recorded for this clonotype. DNA for the CDR3: TGTGCCATCAGTGAATACCGGGACAGGGGGGAGCAGTACTTC. Translated: CAISEYRDRGEQYF. This rearrangement joins TRBV10-3 to TRBJ2-7; 11 bases fit TRBD1. Trimming took 3 bases from V and 7 from J; bases not matched to a gene: 5. CDR3 size: 14 residues. Germline CDR1 ENHRY, CDR2 SYGVKD.

The CDR3 DNA sequence: TGTGCCTGGAGTCCAGCGGGACCCTACAATGAGCAGTTCTTC. It specifies CAWSPAGPYNEQFF. The V gene is TRBV30, the J gene TRBJ2-1; 7 bases are shared with TRBD2. This CDR3 is 14 amino acids long. Per germline, CDR1 GTSNPN and CDR2 SVGIG (reference sequence). Trimming removed 2 bases from V and 2 bases from J; junction bases left unmatched: 3. Full variable domain (rest looked up from reference TRBV30 and TRBJ2-1): SQTIHQWPATLVQPVGSPLSLECTVEGTSNPNLYWYRQAAGRGLQLLFYSVGIGQISSEVPQNLSASRPQDRQFILSSKKLLLSDSGFYLCAWSPAGPYNEQFFGPGTRLTVL.

V is TRBV9 and J is TRBJ1-5, with D possibly TRBD1 on 5 matching bases. CDR3 length: 13 residues. The ends were cut back, 6 bases at V and 5 bases at J, with 12 bases in the middle. CDR1 and CDR2 from the germline V gene are SGDLS and YYNGEE. CDR3 DNA sequence: TGTGCCAGCAACTCCGGCAGGGATCAGCCCCAGCATTTT. It codes for CASNSGRDQPQHF.

This clonotype was observed a few times. J is TRBJ2-3 and V is TRBV7-2; no definite D call. Germline V lookup: CDR1 SGHTA, CDR2 FQGNSA. V was clipped by 5 bases and J by 1 base, with 10 bases between them. The CDR3 contains 14 residues. In DNA form, the CDR3 reads TGTGCCAGCAGCGCGGCCCACGGCACAGATACGCAGTATTTT. It yields the protein CASSAAHGTDTQYF.

This clonotype occurred a few times. In DNA form, the CDR3 reads TGCAGCGTTGAAGAGGGGGGGAACTATGGCTACACCTTC. Protein product: CSVEEGGNYGYTF. The chain has TRBV29-1 and TRBJ1-2; D perhaps matches TRBD1 (5 bases). Germline V lookup: CDR1 SQVTM, CDR2 ANQGSEA. This CDR3 has 13 amino acids. Trimming took off 0 bases at V and 2 bases at J, with 7 bases between the two ends.

For this clonotype: Mismatch with germline at one junction end may stem from a read error. The gene calls are TRBV10-3 and TRBJ1-1; possible D gene TRBD1, 6 bases. The CDR3 has 16 amino acids. The V gene's germline CDR1 is ENHRY and CDR2 SYGVKD. CDR3 in DNA: TGTGCCATCAGTGAGGGCCCGGGACAAGCGAACATTGAAGCTTTCTTT. Translated, it gives CAISEGPGQANIEAFF.

Regarding this clonotype: One base away lies a much larger clone, so this may be a sequencing read error. The chain carries TRBV7-9 and TRBJ2-5; D uncertain. Trimming removed 5 bases at V and 10 bases at J, with 20 bases between. Per the germline V gene, CDR1 is SEHNR and CDR2 is FQNEAQ (reference sequence). The CDR3 spans 14 residues. The CDR3 nucleotides read TGTGCCAGCAGCCGCCGCGGTGGCTCCTACGACCAGTACTTC. The encoded protein is CASSRRGGSYDQYF.

The chain carries TRBV9 and TRBJ2-1, with a tentative D call TRBD2 (7 bases). Near its end, the DNA agrees better with TRBJ2-7, so the J call may be wrong. The CDR3 loop spans 17 amino acids. Germline assignment: CDR1 SGDLS and CDR2 YYNGEE. The CDR3 DNA reads TGTGCCAGCAGCGTAGGGGTCGGGGGGCCCCCTAGTTATGAGCAGTACTTC. Translation gives CASSVGVGGPPSYEQYF.

The rearrangement links TRBV6-4 to TRBJ2-1; D ambiguous. Per germline, CDR1 MRHNA and CDR2 SNTAGT. This CDR3 has 12 amino acids. Trimming took off 5 bases at V and 10 bases at J, with 12 bases between the two ends. The CDR3 region has the DNA TGTGCCAGCAGTATTAGTGGTGGCGAGCAGTTCTTC. Translated, it gives CASSISGGEQFF.

V gene TRBV20-1 combines with J gene TRBJ2-3; 9 bases map to TRBD1. The CDR3 length is 12 residues. Germline CDR1 and CDR2: DFQATT and SNEGSKA (reference sequence). CDR3 region: CNAGTGTDTQYF. CDR3 bases: TGCAATGCGGGGACAGGGACTGATACGCAGTATTTT.

This clonotype occurred a few times. The J gene is TRBJ2-5, the V gene TRBV4-1; D is possibly TRBD2 (6 bases). The CDR3 length is 16 residues. CDR1 and CDR2 (germline): MGHRA, YSYEKL. V gave up 4 bases and J gave up 5 bases, with 20 bases separating them. The CDR3 region is CASSPHQRRGLETQYF. CDR3 coding DNA: TGCGCCAGCAGCCCTCATCAGCGGCGGGGATTGGAGACCCAGTACTTC.

The chain joins TRBV13 to TRBJ2-5; TRBD2 agrees at 9 bases. V was clipped by 0 bases and J by 1 base; unmatched bases: 6. Germline-derived CDR1 and CDR2 are PRHDT and FYEKMQ (reference sequence). The CDR3 sequence is 17 residues long. This CDR3 is CASSLGRAGGSQETQYF. DNA for the CDR3: TGTGCCAGCAGCTTAGGCCGGGCGGGAGGGTCCCAAGAGACCCAGTACTTC.

The V call is TRBV12-3 or TRBV12-4, the J call TRBJ2-5; 7 bases fit TRBD1. The J call may not be correct, given that the DNA end is closer to TRBJ2-4. The CDR3 covers 17 residues. The CDR3, as DNA: TGTGCCAGCAGTCGGACAGGACTGAGGGACGGCAAAAACATTCAGTACTTC. Encoded protein: CASSRTGLRDGKNIQYF.

This clonotype turned up a few times. This chain joins TRBV5-5 and TRBJ2-3; TRBD1 agrees at 7 bases. CDR1 and CDR2 (germline): SGHKS, YYEKEE (reference sequence). The CDR3 runs to 15 residues. V was pared by 2 bases and J by 3 bases, with 6 bases of the junction left unmatched. The CDR3 loop is CASSFGQDSTDTQYF. The CDR3 bases are TGTGCCAGCAGCTTTGGACAGGATTCAACAGATACGCAGTATTTT. The full variable domain, rest sourced from reference TRBV5-5 and TRBJ2-3, is DAGVTQSPTHLIKTRGQQVTLRCSPISGHKSVSWYQQVLGQGPQFIFQYYEKEERGRGNFPDRFSARQFPNYSSELNVNALLLGDSALYLCASSFGQDSTDTQYFGPGTRLTVL.

This clonotype was seen a few times. This chain uses TRBV2 with TRBJ1-2; tentative D call: TRBD1 (5 bases). V lost 0 bases and J lost 4, with 12 bases in between. The CDR3 spans 15 residues. The germline V gene encodes CDR1 SNHLY and CDR2 FYNNEI. DNA for the CDR3: TGTGCCAGCAGTGAAGCGCCCAGGGATGGCTATGGCTACACCTTC. Translation: CASSEAPRDGYGYTF.

This chain connects TRBV6-5 to TRBJ1-1; no definite D call. With 7 bases removed from V and 7 bases from J, the gap between germline ends came to 13 bases. Germline CDR1 reads MNHEY; CDR2 reads SVGAGI. CDR3 size: 12 residues. In DNA form, the CDR3 reads TGTGCCAGCACCAGGCGGCGGATTGAAGCTTTCTTT. Protein product: CASTRRRIEAFF.

The V and J genes are TRBV12-3 or TRBV12-4 and TRBJ2-1, with 7 bases matching TRBD1. There are 15 residues in the CDR3. Unmatched junction bases numbered 6, after V lost 5 bases and J lost 2 bases. The CDR3 protein is CASSAGQVPYNEQFF. The DNA for the CDR3 is TGTGCCAGCAGTGCCGGACAGGTCCCCTACAATGAGCAGTTCTTC.

J is TRBJ2-3 and V is TRBV29-1, with D perhaps matching TRBD2 (5 bases). Trimming left V 6 bases short and J 4 bases short, with 17 bases between. Germline values: CDR1 SQVTM, CDR2 ANQGSEA. This CDR3 is built from 14 residues. The CDR3 sequence is CSVLPGTGSDTQYF. For the CDR3, the DNA is TGCAGCGTGCTCCCGGGAACTGGCTCAGATACGCAGTATTTT.